The 24 T cell receptor beta chains below come from one sample, sequenced in a study of patients and donors after allogeneic stem cell transplantation. One entry per CDR3 protein, called by TCRdb with MiXCR from the RT-PCR reads. The top ten hold over 25% of the sample, which has about 57,000 distinct CDR3 sequences, about an eighth seen once. The sample was blood, either unsorted or a sorted T cell fraction (not recorded which). These receptors all come from a human donor who was either an allogeneic HSCT recipient or a stem cell or donor lymphocyte infusion donor (not recorded which). It is not recorded whose cells these are; they may come from a transplant donor.

This clonotype was seen ten or more times. V and J are TRBV7-9 and TRBJ2-4; 8 bases agree with TRBD1. The CDR3 consists of 16 residues. Germline V gene data show CDR1 as SEHNR and CDR2 as FQNEAQ (reference sequence). The junction had 4 bases not matched to a gene; V was cut back by 3 bases and J by 0 bases. CDR3 sequence reads: CASSFGTGLAKNIQYF. The CDR3 nucleotides are TGTGCCAGCAGCTTCGGGACAGGACTAGCCAAAAACATTCAGTACTTC.

This clonotype was detected many times. This chain connects TRBV20-1 to TRBJ1-3; the D gene is possibly TRBD1 (5 bases). The germline CDR1 and CDR2 sequences are DFQATT and SNEGSKA (reference sequence). The CDR3 contains 13 residues. V dropped 6 bases and J dropped 0 bases, with 9 bases sitting between them. CDR3 coding DNA: TGCAGTGCAAGACAGAGCTCTGGAAACACCATATATTTT. This gives the protein CSARQSSGNTIYF.

The chain combines TRBV7-6 with TRBJ2-7; 14 nucleotides align to TRBD2. Trimming at V came to 4 bases and at J to 1 base, leaving 3 bases not matched to a gene. The germline gives CDR1 SGHVS, CDR2 FNYEAQ. The CDR3 consists of 16 residues. CDR3 nucleotides: TGTGCCAGCAGCTCGGGACTAGCGGGAGCTTCCTACGAGCAGTACTTC. It encodes CASSSGLAGASYEQYF.

This clonotype showed up just a few times. The chain couples TRBV6-5 to TRBJ1-5; D gene unclear. The CDR3 spans 15 residues. Germline V gene lookup returns CDR1 MNHEY and CDR2 SVGAGI. Trimming took off 3 bases at V and 0 bases at J, with 9 bases between the two ends. DNA of the CDR3: TGTGCCAGCAGTTATAGTAGGGTTAGCAATCAGCCCCAGCATTTT. It specifies CASSYSRVSNQPQHF.

This chain connects TRBV3-1 to TRBJ2-7; 11 nucleotides agree with TRBD2. The CDR3 is 15 residues long. Germline values: CDR1 LGHDT, CDR2 YNNKEL (reference sequence). With 2 bases clipped from V and 1 base from J, the junction kept 1 base outside the gene matches. The CDR3 reads CASSQRTSGSYEQYF. Written as DNA, the CDR3 is TGTGCCAGCAGCCAAAGGACTAGCGGGTCCTACGAGCAGTACTTC.

This chain connects TRBV5-1 to TRBJ1-1, with D perhaps matching TRBD1 (5 bases). Looked up from germline, CDR1 is SGHRS and CDR2 is YFSETQ. This CDR3 spans 13 amino acids. V shed 6 bases and J shed 1 base, with 10 bases lying between them. CDR3 loop: CASTLGGNTEAFF. The CDR3 DNA follows: TGCGCCAGCACCCTTGGGGGGAACACTGAAGCTTTCTTT.

This clonotype was detected many times. V is TRBV7-9 and J is TRBJ1-2; D perhaps matches TRBD1 (5 bases). The CDR3 sequence is 16 residues long. The germline CDR1 and CDR2 sequences are SEHNR and FQNEAQ (reference sequence). Trimming removed 1 base from V and 5 bases from J, with 17 bases in between. CDR3 nucleotide sequence: TGTGCCAGCAGCTTAGGAGGGACGTTCGGAGGGTATGGCTACACCTTC. Translating it yields CASSLGGTFGGYGYTF.

This clonotype was found many times. J is TRBJ1-3 and V is TRBV20-1; D ambiguous. The V gene lost 3 bases and the J gene lost 0 bases, with 12 bases spanning the gap. Germline lookup yields CDR1 DFQATT and CDR2 SNEGSKA (reference sequence). There are 15 residues in the CDR3. The CDR3 coding sequence is TGCAGTGCTAGCACCGGGAGCATCTCTGGAAACACCATATATTTT. Protein: CSASTGSISGNTIYF.

The chain combines TRBV29-1 with TRBJ2-7; no firm D call. The CDR3 runs 12 residues. CDR1 is SQVTM and CDR2 is ANQGSEA in the germline V gene. V was clipped by 4 bases and J by 6 bases, with 13 bases between them. The CDR3 reads CSVVSSETEQYF. Here the CDR3 DNA reads TGCAGCGTTGTCTCTTCGGAGACCGAGCAGTACTTC.

Only a few counts were recorded for this clonotype. The chain employs TRBV15 and TRBJ2-1; TRBD2 agrees at 9 bases. The CDR3 totals 16 residues. V shed 1 base and J 3 bases; nucleotides not matched to a gene: 4. Germline assignment: CDR1 LNHNV and CDR2 YYDKDF (reference sequence). CDR3 loop: CATSRGGTSYYNEQFF. DNA of the CDR3: TGTGCCACCAGCAGAGGTGGGACTAGCTACTACAATGAGCAGTTCTTC.

The V and J genes are TRBV3-1 and TRBJ2-4, with D possibly being TRBD2 (5 bases). The germline V gene encodes CDR1 LGHDT and CDR2 YNNKEL (reference sequence). The germline V and J ends were trimmed by 4 bases and 0 bases, with 16 bases remaining between them. The CDR3 is 17 amino acids. DNA for the CDR3: TGTGCCAGCAGCCCCACGGGATCCCCCGTAGCCAAAAACATTCAGTACTTC. Its protein is CASSPTGSPVAKNIQYF. The full variable domain, with the rest looked up from reference TRBV3-1 and TRBJ2-4, is DTAVSQTPKYLVTQMGNDKSIKCEQNLGHDTMYWYKQDSKKFLKIMFSYNNKELIINETVPNRFSPKSPDKAHLNLHINSLELGDSAVYFCASSPTGSPVAKNIQYFGAGTRLSVL.

The table lists this clonotype with many counts. The chain is built from TRBV7-3 and TRBJ1-1; no firm D call. The V gene lost 5 bases and the J gene lost 1 base, with 8 bases spanning the gap. The CDR3 extends over 13 amino acids. Looked up from germline, CDR1 is SGHTA and CDR2 is FQGTGA. The DNA for the CDR3 is TGTGCCAGCAGCCAACAGAGGAACACTGAAGCTTTCTTT. It encodes CASSQQRNTEAFF.

At least ten counts were recorded for this clonotype. The chain joins TRBV7-9 to TRBJ1-1; TRBD1 is a possible D gene (5 bases). CDR1 and CDR2 from the germline V gene are SEHNR and FQNEAQ (reference sequence). This CDR3 has 11 amino acids. The ends were cut back, 5 bases at V and 8 bases at J, with 9 bases in the middle. The CDR3 DNA sequence: TGTGCCAGCAGCCGGGGCAGGGAAGCTTTCTTT. This sequence encodes CASSRGREAFF. The complete variable domain, with remaining parts taken from reference TRBV7-9 and TRBJ1-1, reads DTGVSQNPRHKITKRGQNVTFRCDPISEHNRLYWYRQTLGQGPEFLTYFQNEAQLEKSRLLSDRFSAERPKGSFSTLEIQRTEQGDSAMYLCASSRGREAFFGQGTRLTVV.

This clonotype has ten or more counts. V usage is TRBV20-1 and J usage is TRBJ2-7; D gene ambiguous. The germline V and J ends were trimmed by 0 bases and 2 bases, with 14 bases remaining between them. CDR3 length equals 15 residues. The germline CDR1 and CDR2 sequences are DFQATT and SNEGSKA (reference sequence). The CDR3 region is CSARDPGGPTYEQYF. For the CDR3, the DNA is TGCAGTGCTAGAGACCCCGGTGGGCCGACCTACGAGCAGTACTTC.

The J gene is TRBJ2-1, the V gene TRBV12-3 or TRBV12-4; tentatively, D is TRBD2 (6 bases). The CDR3 extends over 16 amino acids. V shed 4 bases and J shed 8 bases, with 21 bases lying between them. The DNA of the CDR3 is TGTGCCAGCAGTTCACTCGGGAGTTGGCCCAGGGATGAGCAGTTCTTC. Amino acid sequence: CASSSLGSWPRDEQFF.

This clonotype was found a few times. The V call is TRBV3-1, the J call TRBJ1-1; the D is unclear. V was shortened by 4 bases and J by 3 bases, with 15 bases between the two germline ends. CDR3 length: 15 residues. Germline V gene sequence: CDR1 LGHDT, CDR2 YNNKEL (reference sequence). CDR3 nucleotides: TGTGCCAGCAGCCTAGCTGCCTTGACGGACACTGAAGCTTTCTTT. It translates to CASSLAALTDTEAFF.

The chain is built from TRBV11-2 and TRBJ2-3; no definite D call. The CDR3 runs 15 residues. V lost 1 base, J lost 7 bases, and 15 bases lay in between. Germline V gives CDR1 SGHAT, CDR2 FQNNGV. DNA for the CDR3: TGTGCCAGCAGCTTAGTTTCACTCGGACCCTATACGCAGTATTTT. This gives the protein CASSLVSLGPYTQYF.

The gene calls are TRBV12-3 or TRBV12-4 and TRBJ2-7; TRBD1 agrees at 10 bases. V was clipped by 3 bases and J by 4 bases; unmatched bases: 9. The CDR3 covers 16 residues. In DNA form, the CDR3 reads TGTGCCAGCAGTTTCTCCGGGACAGGGGAAAGGTACGAGCAGTACTTC. Translated, it gives CASSFSGTGERYEQYF.

This rearrangement joins TRBV12-3 or TRBV12-4 to TRBJ2-2; tentative D call: TRBD2 (6 bases). CDR3 length: 14 residues. Trimming cost V 7 bases and J 1 base, with 10 bases left between them. The CDR3 here is CASNNGGNTGELFF. The CDR3 coding sequence is TGTGCCAGCAACAACGGGGGGAACACCGGGGAGCTGTTTTTT.

The chain has TRBV29-1 and TRBJ2-7; 7 bases are shared with TRBD1. Germline loops: CDR1 SQVTM, CDR2 ANQGSEA. J lost 2 bases, V lost 4 bases, and 8 bases had no gene match. The CDR3 totals 14 residues. DNA for the CDR3: TGCAGCGTTGGGCTACCGGGACAGACCTACGAGCAGTACTTC. Its translation: CSVGLPGQTYEQYF.

This clonotype was detected a few times. The chain carries TRBV20-1 and TRBJ2-7; 7 nucleotides line up with TRBD2. Trimming cost V 4 bases and J 7 bases; bases outside gene matches: 16. Germline loops: CDR1 DFQATT, CDR2 SNEGSKA (reference sequence). The CDR3 is 15 amino acids. The CDR3 region is CSATERGGDLLEQYF. The CDR3 region has the DNA TGCAGTGCTACCGAGCGCGGGGGAGACTTGTTGGAGCAGTACTTC.

About this clonotype itself: Being one base from a much bigger clone, this may be a read error. This chain uses TRBV27 with TRBJ2-5; D ambiguous. Trimming cost V 7 bases and J 0 bases, with 9 bases left between them. The CDR3 loop spans 13 amino acids. The V gene's germline CDR1 is MNHEY and CDR2 SMNVEV (reference sequence). The CDR3 loop reads CASTPPDQETQYF. DNA for the CDR3: TGTGCCAGCACCCCCCCGGACCAAGAGACCCAGTACTTC.

The chain carries TRBV3-1 and TRBJ2-2; D gene uncertain. Looked up from germline, CDR1 is LGHDT and CDR2 is YNNKEL (reference sequence). There are 16 residues in the CDR3. Trimming took off 3 bases at V and 2 bases at J, with 13 bases between the two ends. Here the CDR3 DNA reads TGTGCCAGCAGCCATGGACCAGCCCGAAACACCGGGGAGCTGTTTTTT. It encodes CASSHGPARNTGELFF.

This clonotype was recorded at least ten times. V and J are TRBV27 and TRBJ1-6; the D gene is possibly TRBD1 (5 bases). With 3 bases removed from V and 6 bases from J, the gap between germline ends came to 12 bases. Germline V lookup: CDR1 MNHEY, CDR2 SMNVEV (reference sequence). CDR3 length equals 15 residues. For the CDR3, the DNA is TGTGCCAGCAGTTTGGGGACCGGCGGTAATTCACCCCTCCACTTT. As protein: CASSLGTGGNSPLHF.